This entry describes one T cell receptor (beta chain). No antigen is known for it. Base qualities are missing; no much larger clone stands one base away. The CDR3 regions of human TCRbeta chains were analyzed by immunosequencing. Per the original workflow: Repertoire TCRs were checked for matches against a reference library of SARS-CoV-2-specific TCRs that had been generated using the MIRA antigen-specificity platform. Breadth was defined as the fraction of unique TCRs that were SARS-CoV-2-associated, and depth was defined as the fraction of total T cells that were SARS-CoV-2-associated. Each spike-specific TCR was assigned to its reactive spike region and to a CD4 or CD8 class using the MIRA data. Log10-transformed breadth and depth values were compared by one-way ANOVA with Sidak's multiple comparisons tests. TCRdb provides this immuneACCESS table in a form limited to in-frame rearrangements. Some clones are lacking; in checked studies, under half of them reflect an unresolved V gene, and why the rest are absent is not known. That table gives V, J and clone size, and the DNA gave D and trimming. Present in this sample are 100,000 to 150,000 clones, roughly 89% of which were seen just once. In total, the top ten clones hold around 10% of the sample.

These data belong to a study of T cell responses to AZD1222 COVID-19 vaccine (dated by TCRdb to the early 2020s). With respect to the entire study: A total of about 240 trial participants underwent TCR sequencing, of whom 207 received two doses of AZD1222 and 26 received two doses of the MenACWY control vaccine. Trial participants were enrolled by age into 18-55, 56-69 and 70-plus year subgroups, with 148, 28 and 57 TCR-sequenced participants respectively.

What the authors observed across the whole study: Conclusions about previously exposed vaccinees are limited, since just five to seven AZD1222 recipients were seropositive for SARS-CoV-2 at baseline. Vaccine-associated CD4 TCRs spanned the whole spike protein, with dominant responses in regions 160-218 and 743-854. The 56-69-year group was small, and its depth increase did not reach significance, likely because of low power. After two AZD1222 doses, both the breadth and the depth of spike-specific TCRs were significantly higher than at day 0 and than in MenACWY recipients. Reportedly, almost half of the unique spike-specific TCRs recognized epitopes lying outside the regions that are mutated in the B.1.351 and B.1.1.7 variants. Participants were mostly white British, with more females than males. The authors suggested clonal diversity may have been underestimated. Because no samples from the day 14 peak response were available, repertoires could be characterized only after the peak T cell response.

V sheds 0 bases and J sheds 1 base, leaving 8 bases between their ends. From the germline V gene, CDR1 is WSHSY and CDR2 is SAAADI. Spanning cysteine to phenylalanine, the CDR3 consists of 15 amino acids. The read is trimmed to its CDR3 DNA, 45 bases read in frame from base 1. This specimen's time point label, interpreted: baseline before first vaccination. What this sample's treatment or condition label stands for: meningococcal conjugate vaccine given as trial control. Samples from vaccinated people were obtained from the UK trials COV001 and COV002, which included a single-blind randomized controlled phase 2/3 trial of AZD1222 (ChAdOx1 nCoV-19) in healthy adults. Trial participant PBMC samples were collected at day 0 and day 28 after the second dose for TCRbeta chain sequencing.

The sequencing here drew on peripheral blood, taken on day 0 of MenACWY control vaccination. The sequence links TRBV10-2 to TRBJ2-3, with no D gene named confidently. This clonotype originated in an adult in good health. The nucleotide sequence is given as TGCGCCAGCAGTGAGTCGATCCTAGGCACAGATACGCAGTATTTT. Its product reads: CASSESILGTDTQYF.